Listed below are T cell receptor beta chains from one sample, sequenced in a study of response to subunit inactivated influenza vaccine. TCRdb processed the RT-PCR reads anew with MiXCR; each CDR3 protein has one entry. The data hold about 570,000 distinct CDR3 sequences, with over 9% observed a single time. These same data were also listed under a study on T cells expressing NK-cell markers.

Source: PBMCs from blood, taken on the day of vaccination. These receptor sequences come from a man in his fifties or sixties who received an inactivated influenza vaccine. Both conserved end residues are part of each CDR3. The D gene is left open where the match is weak. Size is omitted from some rows. Given values are once, few, many or a class for expanded clones.

TRBD2	TRBV28	few	TRBJ2-5	CASSLSASGTETQYF	TGTGCCAGCAGTTTGTCTGCTAGCGGTACAGAGACCCAGTACTTC
.	TRBV24-1	few	TRBJ1-5	CATSDRGDQPQHF	TGTGCCACCAGTGACAGGGGAGATCAGCCCCAGCATTTT
TRBD1	TRBV28	.	TRBJ2-3	CASGWRTGTDTQYF	TGTGCCAGCGGGTGGAGGACAGGGACAGATACGCAGTATTTT
.	TRBV29-1	few	TRBJ2-1	CSVDGNRYNEQFF	TGCAGCGTTGATGGAAACCGATACAATGAGCAGTTCTTC
.	TRBV7-6	.	TRBJ2-5	CASSLAMGQREETQYF	TGTGCCAGCAGCTTAGCAATGGGCCAGCGAGAAGAGACCCAGTACTTC
.	TRBV6-5	few	TRBJ1-1	CASSYRVRTEAFF	TGTGCCAGCAGTTACAGGGTTCGCACTGAAGCTTTCTTT
.	TRBV7-9	many	TRBJ1-1	CASSRGFTEAFF	TGTGCCAGCAGCCGCGGCTTCACTGAAGCTTTCTTT
.	TRBV20-1	few	TRBJ2-1	CSGGRGNEQFF	TGCAGTGGGGGCAGGGGCAATGAGCAGTTCTTC
.	TRBV20-1	.	TRBJ2-5	CSASYLPGRIRRETQYF	TGCAGTGCTAGTTACTTACCGGGGCGTATTAGGAGAGAGACCCAGTACTTC
.	TRBV5-1	.	TRBJ2-7	CASRYRQAAYEQYF	TGCGCCAGCAGATACCGACAGGCGGCCTACGAGCAGTACTTC
.	TRBV6-5	many	TRBJ2-5	CASSYWGEETQYF	TGTGCCAGCAGTTATTGGGGGGAAGAGACCCAGTACTTC
TRBD2	TRBV18	few	TRBJ2-1	CASSPNREGGHNEQFF	TGTGCCAGCTCACCAAATAGGGAGGGCGGCCACAATGAGCAGTTCTTC
.	TRBV20-1	.	TRBJ2-3	CSATPGQGTDTQYF	TGCAGTGCTACCCCGGGGCAGGGTACAGATACGCAGTATTTT
TRBD1	TRBV28	many	TRBJ2-7	CASISDRVRNEQYF	TGTGCCAGCATCTCGGACAGGGTTCGGAACGAGCAGTACTTC
TRBD2	TRBV27	few	TRBJ2-7	CASRRLAGATYEQYF	TGTGCCAGCAGAAGACTAGCGGGGGCCACCTACGAGCAGTACTTC
TRBD1	TRBV5-1	many	TRBJ2-2	CASRQGMTGELFF	TGCGCCAGCAGACAGGGGATGACCGGGGAGCTGTTTTTT
TRBD2	TRBV5-5	.	TRBJ2-3	CASSFREVTQYF	TGTGCCAGCAGCTTTCGGGAGGTTACGCAGTATTTT
TRBD2	TRBV28	.	TRBJ2-7	CASSLSTGGPYEQYF	TGTGCCAGCAGTTTATCAACGGGGGGACCCTACGAGCAGTACTTC
TRBD2	TRBV20-1	.	TRBJ2-1	CSARDPLAGVSSYNEQFF	TGCAGTGCTAGAGACCCCTTAGCGGGGGTGAGCTCCTACAATGAGCAGTTCTTC
TRBD2	TRBV11-2	.	TRBJ2-2	CASNSYRGLAGNPNTGELFF	TGTGCCAGCAATTCTTACCGGGGACTAGCGGGCAACCCAAACACCGGGGAGCTGTTTTTT
TRBD1	TRBV7-2	.	TRBJ2-7	CASRLRQGADYEQYF	TGTGCCAGCAGGCTCCGACAGGGGGCGGACTACGAGCAGTACTTC
TRBD2	TRBV7-2	.	TRBJ2-5	CASSLWAGAPQETQYF	TGTGCCAGCAGCTTGTGGGCGGGAGCCCCACAAGAGACCCAGTACTTC
.	TRBV4-3	many	TRBJ1-4	CASSRLYGGAANEKLFF	TGCGCCAGCAGCCGCCTATACGGGGGCGCGGCTAATGAAAAACTGTTTTTT
TRBD2	TRBV7-2	few	TRBJ2-7	CASSSSIAGSYEQYF	TGTGCCAGCAGCTCGTCAATAGCGGGATCGTACGAGCAGTACTTC
TRBD1	TRBV29-1	few	TRBJ2-7	CSVETGAATSAYEQYF	TGCAGCGTTGAAACAGGGGCCGCGACCTCAGCCTACGAGCAGTACTTC
.	TRBV5-1	many	TRBJ2-5	CASSLAKETQYF	TGCGCCAGCAGCTTGGCCAAAGAGACCCAGTACTTC
.	TRBV4-3	.	TRBJ2-5	CASSQVPGMNQETQYF	TGCGCCAGCAGCCAAGTCCCAGGAATGAACCAAGAGACCCAGTACTTC
.	TRBV5-1	few	TRBJ2-7	CASSPAPGAYEQYF	TGCGCCAGCAGCCCGGCTCCAGGGGCCTACGAGCAGTACTTC
.	TRBV7-8	many	TRBJ2-3	CASSLGLAGPGTDTQYF	TGTGCCAGCAGCTTAGGCCTTGCGGGACCTGGGACAGATACGCAGTATTTT
TRBD2	TRBV27	few	TRBJ2-7	CASSLLTSGRMAPGEQYF	TGTGCCAGCAGTTTACTGACTAGCGGGCGTATGGCCCCGGGGGAGCAGTACTTC
.	TRBV5-4	.	TRBJ2-3	CASLMPDTDTQYF	TGTGCCAGCTTAATGCCGGACACAGATACGCAGTATTTT
TRBD2	TRBV12-3/TRBV12-4	.	TRBJ2-5	CASTFLGGQETQYF	TGTGCCAGCACATTTCTGGGGGGGCAAGAGACCCAGTACTTC
.	TRBV4-3	.	TRBJ2-4	CASSQDRETDIQYF	TGCGCCAGCAGCCAAGACAGGGAAACGGACATTCAGTACTTC
TRBD2	TRBV20-1	few	TRBJ2-1	CSATLAGGPYNEQFF	TGCAGTGCTACTTTAGCGGGAGGACCCTACAATGAGCAGTTCTTC
TRBD2	TRBV4-3	few	TRBJ2-1	CASSQGWGSGAYNEQFF	TGCGCCAGCAGCCAAGGTTGGGGTAGCGGGGCTTACAATGAGCAGTTCTTC
.	TRBV6-5	few	TRBJ1-6	CASSYYGGESNLPLHF	TGTGCCAGCAGTTACTATGGAGGGGAGAGTAATTTACCCCTCCACTTT
TRBD2	TRBV6-2/TRBV6-3	.	TRBJ2-5	CASRGLAAEETQYF	TGTGCCAGCAGAGGACTAGCGGCAGAAGAGACCCAGTACTTC
TRBD2	TRBV5-1	.	TRBJ2-3	CASSPTAGVGTDTQYF	TGCGCCAGCAGCCCTACCGCGGGAGTTGGAACAGATACGCAGTATTTT
TRBD1	TRBV5-6	.	TRBJ2-3	CASSLEDRVSADTQYF	TGTGCCAGCAGCTTGGAGGACAGGGTATCGGCAGATACGCAGTATTTT
.	TRBV7-6	few	TRBJ2-1	CASSSIGPTYNEQFF	TGTGCCAGCAGTTCTATAGGCCCAACCTACAATGAGCAGTTCTTC
.	TRBV7-2	.	TRBJ2-1	CASSLAGYEQFF	TGTGCCAGCAGCTTAGCAGGCTATGAGCAGTTCTTC